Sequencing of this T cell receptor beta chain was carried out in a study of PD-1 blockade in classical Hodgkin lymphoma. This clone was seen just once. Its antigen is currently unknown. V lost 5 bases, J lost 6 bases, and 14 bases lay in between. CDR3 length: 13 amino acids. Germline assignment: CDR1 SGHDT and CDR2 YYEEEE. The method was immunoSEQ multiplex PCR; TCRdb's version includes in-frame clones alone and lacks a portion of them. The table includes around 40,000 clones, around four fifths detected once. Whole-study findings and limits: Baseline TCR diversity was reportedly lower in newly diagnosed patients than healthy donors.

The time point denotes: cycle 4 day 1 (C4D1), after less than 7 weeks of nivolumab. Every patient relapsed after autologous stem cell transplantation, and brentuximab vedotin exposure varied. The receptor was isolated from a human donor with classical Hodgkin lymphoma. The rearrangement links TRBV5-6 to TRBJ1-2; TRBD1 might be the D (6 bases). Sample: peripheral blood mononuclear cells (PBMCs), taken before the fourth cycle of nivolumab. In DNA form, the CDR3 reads TGTGCCAGCAGTCCCGACAGGATCCATGGCTACACCTTC. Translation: CASSPDRIHGYTF.